This TCR beta chain was identified in a study of T cell responses to AZD1222 COVID-19 vaccine. Regarding this clone: The antigen is unknown.

Study-level findings and limits: Reportedly, close to half of spike-specific TCRs are directed against unmutated variant regions.

Here immunoSEQ multiplex PCR was the method, and the copy in TCRdb shows in-frame clones only, minus some. Found here are roughly 140,000 clones, about 90% of them singletons; the top ten hold 9.3%. Trimming stripped 2 bases from V and 3 bases from J, with 9 bases between. The CDR3 spans 13 residues. The germline V gene encodes CDR1 SQVTM and CDR2 ANQGSEA. This sequence joins TRBV29-1 and TRBJ2-3, with D perhaps matching TRBD1 (6 bases). The sequence was collected from an adult who received the AZD1222 COVID-19 vaccine. The input for sequencing was peripheral blood, taken 28 days after the second AZD1222 dose. The DNA for the CDR3 is TGCAGCGTTGAATCCCAGGGGACAGATACGCAGTATTTT. This codes for CSVESQGTDTQYF.